The 3 T cell receptor beta chains below come from one sample, sequenced in a study of cytomegalovirus exposure and HLA in healthy donors. The data were produced by immunoSEQ multiplex PCR, yet TCRdb's version contains in-frame clones alone and is incomplete. Among about 300,000 clones, 88% were seen once, and the ten largest hold 0.92%. Sequencing was carried out using PBMCs. The receptors were sampled from a woman aged 18-29 years in good health and CMV-seronegative.

This chain connects TRBV11-2 to TRBJ2-7, with D perhaps TRBD1 (5 bases). V was cut by 1 base and J by 3 bases, with 7 bases left in between. There are 13 residues in the CDR3. Germline CDR1 is SGHAT and CDR2 is FQNNGV. The CDR3 reads CASSLGTGYEQYF. The CDR3 coding sequence is TGTGCCAGCAGCTTAGGTACAGGCTACGAGCAGTACTTC.

The chain combines TRBV19 with TRBJ2-1; TRBD2 might be the D (6 bases). Germline assignment: CDR1 LNHDA and CDR2 SQIVND (reference sequence). There are 15 residues in the CDR3. Trimming shortened V by 4 bases and J by 6 bases, and 16 bases separated the two germline ends. The CDR3 spells CASSSQRVSSNEQFF. In DNA form, the CDR3 reads TGTGCCAGTAGTAGCCAGCGGGTGTCTTCCAATGAGCAGTTCTTC.

This chain links TRBV2 with TRBJ2-5; D remains ambiguous. The germline V gene has CDR1 SNHLY and CDR2 FYNNEI. Trimming took off 5 bases at V and 7 bases at J, with 17 bases between the two ends. This CDR3 has 14 residues. The CDR3 DNA reads as TGTGCCAGCAGTCAGCTTGCACAGCAGGTGACCCAGTACTTC. Its protein product is CASSQLAQQVTQYF.